This TCR beta chain appears in the sequencing data of a study of T cells in localized non-small cell lung cancer. Study-wide results and caveats: Increased T cell density in blood showed an association with longer overall survival. Among the top 100 tumor clones, a median approximately 60 appeared in adjacent lung. A single tumor region was sequenced, leaving heterogeneity possible. Uninvolved adjacent lung had higher T cell clonality than tumor and all other tissues.

The sample holds a few counts of this clone. What it recognizes is unknown. Per germline, CDR1 DFQATT and CDR2 SNEGSKA (reference sequence). Trimming stripped 6 bases from V and 5 bases from J, with 10 bases between. The CDR3 covers 11 residues. Sequencing was performed with immunoSEQ multiplex PCR; in TCRdb, only in-frame clones are kept and a portion is missing. The sample carries 60,000 to 75,000 clones, roughly 79% recorded once. The specimen comprised PBMCs, sampled before any cancer treatment. The sequence derives from a man between 40 and 75 years old with stage II lung adenocarcinoma. The chain has TRBV20-1 and TRBJ1-1; D not resolved. CDR3 bases: TGCAGTGCCAACCCGGTGACTGAAGCTTTCTTT. The encoded protein is CSANPVTEAFF.